The present entry profiles one T cell receptor (beta chain) with its context. This entry is derived from a study of blood T cell repertoires in COVID-19. Original handling: Reference gene primer amplification gave nucleated cell count estimates. Clones were read by immunoSEQ multiplex PCR, and TCRdb kept only the in-frame ones, dropping some. D and trimming were read from the DNA, whereas the V and J calls and clone size are those reported in that table. The sample contains about 200,000 clones, about nine tenths of which appear only once. Trimming at V came to 8 bases and at J to 2 bases, leaving 3 bases not matched to a gene. Germline CDR1 is SNHLY and CDR2 is FYNNEI. CDR3 size: 14 residues.

Sequencing input: peripheral blood. J is TRBJ2-2 and V is TRBV2; 9 bases map to TRBD1. The receptor was isolated from a woman in her seventies with acute or convalescent COVID-19. The CDR3 region has the DNA TGTGCCAGCGGGGGACAGGGAAACACCGGGGAGCTGTTTTTT. Protein: CASGGQGNTGELFF. The full variable domain, its missing parts supplied by reference TRBV2 and TRBJ2-2, is EPEVTQTPSHQVTQMGQEVILRCVPISNHLYFYWYRQILGQKVEFLVSFYNNEISEKSEIFDDQFSVERPDGSNFTLKIRSTKLEDSAMYFCASGGQGNTGELFFGEGSRLTVL.